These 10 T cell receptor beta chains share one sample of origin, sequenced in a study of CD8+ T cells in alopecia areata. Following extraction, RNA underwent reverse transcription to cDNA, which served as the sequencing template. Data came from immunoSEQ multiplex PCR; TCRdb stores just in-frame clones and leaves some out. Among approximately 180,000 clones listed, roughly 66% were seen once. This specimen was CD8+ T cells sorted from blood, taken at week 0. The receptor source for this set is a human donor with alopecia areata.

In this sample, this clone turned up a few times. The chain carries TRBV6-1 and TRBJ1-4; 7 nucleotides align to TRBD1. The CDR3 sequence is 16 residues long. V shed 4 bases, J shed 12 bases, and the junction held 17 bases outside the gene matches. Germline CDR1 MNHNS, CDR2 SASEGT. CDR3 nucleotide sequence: TGTGCCAGCAGTGTCCGAGACAGGGACCTGAACAAGGAACTGTTTTTT. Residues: CASSVRDRDLNKELFF.

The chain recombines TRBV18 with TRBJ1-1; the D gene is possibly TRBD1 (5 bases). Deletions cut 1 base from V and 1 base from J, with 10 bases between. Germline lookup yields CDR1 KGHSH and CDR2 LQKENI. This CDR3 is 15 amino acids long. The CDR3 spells CASSPRTQANTEAFF. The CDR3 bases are TGTGCCAGCTCACCACGGACACAGGCGAACACTGAAGCTTTCTTT.

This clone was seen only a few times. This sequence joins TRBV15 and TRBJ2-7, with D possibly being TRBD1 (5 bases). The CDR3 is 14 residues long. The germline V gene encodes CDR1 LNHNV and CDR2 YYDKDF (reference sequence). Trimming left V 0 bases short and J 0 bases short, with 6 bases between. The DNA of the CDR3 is TGTGCCACCAGCAGAGATGACAGCTCCTACGAGCAGTACTTC. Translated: CATSRDDSSYEQYF.

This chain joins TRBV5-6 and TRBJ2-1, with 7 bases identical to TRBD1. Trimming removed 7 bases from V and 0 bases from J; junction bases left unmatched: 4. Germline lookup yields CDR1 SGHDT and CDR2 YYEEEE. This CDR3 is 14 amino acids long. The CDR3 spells CASAGDSSYNEQFF. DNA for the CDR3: TGTGCCAGCGCAGGGGACAGCTCCTACAATGAGCAGTTCTTC.

The CDR3 is CASSFKDGSYEQYF. Written as DNA, the CDR3 is TGCGCCAGCAGCTTTAAGGACGGTTCCTACGAGCAGTACTTC. The rearrangement links TRBV5-1 to TRBJ2-7; D gene unclear. Trimming left V 2 bases short and J 1 base short, with 10 bases between. Germline loops: CDR1 SGHRS, CDR2 YFSETQ. The CDR3 consists of 14 residues.

CDR3 DNA sequence: TGTGCCAGCAGTATTCTGGGGGGATCCTACAATGAGCAGTTCTTC. It encodes CASSILGGSYNEQFF. V is TRBV27 and J is TRBJ2-1; possibly TRBD2 for D (6 bases). This CDR3 is 15 amino acids long. Germline V CDR1 and CDR2: MNHEY, SMNVEV (reference sequence). Trimming shortened V by 5 bases and J by 1 base, and 12 bases separated the two germline ends.

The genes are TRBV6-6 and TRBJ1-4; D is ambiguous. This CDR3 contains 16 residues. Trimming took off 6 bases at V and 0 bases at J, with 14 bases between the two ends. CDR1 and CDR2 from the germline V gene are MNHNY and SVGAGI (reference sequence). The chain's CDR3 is CASSRSEAATNEKLFF. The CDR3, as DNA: TGTGCCAGCAGCCGGTCGGAGGCCGCAACTAATGAAAAACTGTTTTTT.

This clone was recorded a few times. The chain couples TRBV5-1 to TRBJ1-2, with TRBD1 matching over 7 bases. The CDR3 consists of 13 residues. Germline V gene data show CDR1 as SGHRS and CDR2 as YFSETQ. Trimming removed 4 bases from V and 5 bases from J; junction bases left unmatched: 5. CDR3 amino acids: CASSVWTGYGYTF. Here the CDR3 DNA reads TGCGCCAGCAGCGTCTGGACAGGTTATGGCTACACCTTC.

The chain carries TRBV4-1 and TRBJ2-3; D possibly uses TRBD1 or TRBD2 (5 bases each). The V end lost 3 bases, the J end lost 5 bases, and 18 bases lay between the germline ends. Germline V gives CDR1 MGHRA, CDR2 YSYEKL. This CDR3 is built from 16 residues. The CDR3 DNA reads TGCGCCAGCAGCCATAGGTCCTCGGGTGGGGGAGATACGCAGTATTTT. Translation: CASSHRSSGGGDTQYF.

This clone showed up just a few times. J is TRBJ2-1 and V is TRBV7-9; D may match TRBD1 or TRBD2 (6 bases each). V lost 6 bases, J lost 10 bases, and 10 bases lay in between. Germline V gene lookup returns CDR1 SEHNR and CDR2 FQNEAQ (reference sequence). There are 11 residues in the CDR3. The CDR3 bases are TGTGCCAGCAGACGCGGGACAGAGCAGTTCTTC. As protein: CASRRGTEQFF.